Presented here are 9 T cell receptor beta chains from one specimen sequenced in a study of post-analysis software for immune sequencing data. Study results and limitations: TRBV5-6, TRBV5-1 and TRBV20-1 belonged to a set of five TRBV segments that were more frequent in patients than controls.

cDNA libraries of TCR beta carried unique molecular identifiers. TCRdb fed the PCR reads into MiXCR, producing one record per CDR3 protein. The table lists some 890,000 distinct CDR3 sequences, about 50% of them singletons. The antigens for these receptors are not known. Input material: blood. These receptors originate from a girl aged 10-17 years with multiple sclerosis.

Note on this clonotype: At one of its ends the junction is not consistent with the germline gene, which may arise from a read error. V gene TRBV7-2 combines with J gene TRBJ1-1, with D possibly TRBD1 on 6 matching bases. CDR3 size: 18 residues. CDR1 SGHTA and CDR2 FQGNSA come from the germline V gene. As DNA, the CDR3 is TGCGCCAGCAGCTTGGTCTATCCCCAGGGGTCGTGGAACACTGAAGCTTTCTTT. Its translation is CASSLVYPQGSWNTEAFF.

The CDR3 DNA reads as TGTGCCAGCAGCCCGGACAGGGAGAGAGGGCGCGGCTACACCTTC. Protein product: CASSPDRERGRGYTF. V usage is TRBV6-5 and J usage is TRBJ1-2, with 8 bases lining up with TRBD1. Trimming took 6 bases from V and 8 from J; bases not matched to a gene: 14. The CDR3 contains 15 residues. Germline-derived CDR1 and CDR2 are MNHEY and SVGAGI.

This chain uses TRBV7-6 with TRBJ2-1; TRBD1 aligns across 7 bases. The germline V gene encodes CDR1 SGHVS and CDR2 FNYEAQ. V shed 3 bases and J 8 bases; nucleotides not matched to a gene: 7. The CDR3 has 14 amino acids. The CDR3 DNA is TGTGCCAGCAGCTTTCCCGGGACAGTGGATGAGCAGTTCTTC. Translating it yields CASSFPGTVDEQFF. Together with reference TRBV7-6 and TRBJ2-1, the CDR3 gives the full variable domain: GAGVSQSPRYKVTKRGQDVALRCDPISGHVSLYWYRQALGQGPEFLTYFNYEAQQDKSGLPNDRFSAERPEGSISTLTIQRTEQRDSAMYRCASSFPGTVDEQFFGPGTRLTVL.

This rearrangement joins TRBV27 to TRBJ2-4, with 10 bases matching TRBD1. This CDR3 is built from 15 residues. The germline gives CDR1 MNHEY, CDR2 SMNVEV (reference sequence). J was trimmed by 2 bases and V by 6 bases; bases with no gene match: 4. The CDR3: CASRRDRGTKNIQYF. Here the CDR3 DNA reads TGTGCCAGCAGGCGGGACAGGGGTACCAAAAACATTCAGTACTTC.

This clonotype occurred a few times. This chain connects TRBV27 to TRBJ2-7, with unresolved D. The V end was cut by 6 bases, the J end by 0 bases, with 12 bases between. Per the germline V gene, CDR1 is MNHEY and CDR2 is SMNVEV (reference sequence). The CDR3 totals 14 residues. The CDR3: CASRGLGGSYEQYF. DNA for the CDR3: TGTGCCAGCAGGGGCTTGGGCGGCTCCTACGAGCAGTACTTC.

CDR3 bases: TGTGCCAGCTCACCACCGATCCGGGATGGCTACACCTTC. This sequence encodes CASSPPIRDGYTF. The J gene is TRBJ1-2, the V gene TRBV18; D not resolved. The germline V gene has CDR1 KGHSH and CDR2 LQKENI. The V gene lost 0 bases and the J gene lost 6 bases, with 8 bases spanning the gap. The CDR3 spans 13 residues.

This chain joins TRBV20-1 and TRBJ2-5; perhaps TRBD2 as D (5 bases). The DNA end favors TRBJ2-7, so the J call may be wrong. The CDR3 has 10 residues. CDR1 is DFQATT and CDR2 is SNEGSKA in the germline V gene (reference sequence). CDR3 nucleotides: TGCAGTGCGCTTAGCGACGAGCAGTACTTC. This sequence encodes CSALSDEQYF.

This clonotype was seen only once. The gene calls are TRBV5-1 and TRBJ2-3; 11 bases are shared with TRBD2. The germline gives CDR1 SGHRS, CDR2 YFSETQ. The trim removed 4 bases at V and 4 bases at J, leaving 5 bases unmatched. The CDR3 sequence is 15 residues long. The CDR3 DNA is TGCGCCAGCAGCACTCCGGGACTAGCGGCAGATACGCAGTATTTT. Protein: CASSTPGLAADTQYF.

The CDR3 here is CASSQAPLPGQQAYEQYF. DNA of the CDR3: TGCGCCAGCAGCCAAGCGCCACTGCCGGGACAGCAGGCCTACGAGCAGTACTTC. The chain couples TRBV4-1 to TRBJ2-7; 7 bases agree with TRBD1. With 1 base clipped from V and 2 bases from J, the junction kept 14 bases outside the gene matches. Germline values: CDR1 MGHRA, CDR2 YSYEKL. The CDR3 has 18 residues.